The source of this T cell receptor beta chain is a study of CD8 T cells in ankylosing spondylitis. Study results and limitations: Within ankylosing spondylitis blood, a TCR beta motif made up of eight or nine highly homologous variants appeared to be characteristic.

TCRdb fed the 5' RACE reads into MiXCR, producing one record per CDR3 protein. The sample yields a few hundred thousand distinct CDR3 sequences, roughly 20% seen once. This CDR3 is built from 16 residues. The V end was cut by 0 bases, the J end by 1 base, with 10 bases between. Germline CDR1 is MNHEY and CDR2 is SVGAGI. About this clonotype: Its antigen remains unidentified.

This TCR came from a female donor with ankylosing spondylitis or in good health (not recorded which). The specimen was blood, either unsorted or a sorted T cell fraction (not recorded which). The chain joins TRBV6-5 to TRBJ1-5; D remains ambiguous. The CDR3 sequence: CASSYSSRRSNQPQHF. For the CDR3, the DNA is TGTGCCAGCAGTTACTCGTCAAGAAGGAGCAATCAGCCCCAGCATTTT.